This is a list of T cell receptor beta chains from one sample in a study of cytomegalovirus exposure and HLA in healthy donors. Profiling relied on immunoSEQ multiplex PCR, and the TCRdb table lists in-frame clones only, not all of them. In the table there are 150,000 or so clones, about 72% of which are singletons. Sequenced material: PBMCs. The receptors shown here come from a man aged 50 or older in good health and CMV-seropositive. The CDR3 runs from the conserved cysteine through the conserved F or W. Fields, in order: J gene, clone size, V gene, CDR3 length, D gene, CDR3 protein, CDR3 DNA. The D gene is left open where the match is weak. Only some rows state a clone size, as once, few, many or a class for expanded clones.

J: TRBJ1-1; size: .; V: TRBV19; length: 13; D: .; CDR3: CASSMGHFPEAFF; DNA: TGTGCCAGTAGTATGGGGCACTTTCCTGAAGCTTTCTTT
J: TRBJ1-5; size: .; V: TRBV27; length: 15; D: .; CDR3: CASRYRDGSNQPQHF; DNA: TGTGCCAGCAGATACAGGGACGGTAGCAATCAGCCCCAGCATTTT
J: TRBJ2-7; size: .; V: TRBV7-2; length: 15; D: .; CDR3: CASSTGVAGVYEQYF; DNA: TGTGCCAGCAGCACCGGGGTGGCAGGGGTTTACGAGCAGTACTTC
J: TRBJ1-5; size: .; V: TRBV5-1; length: 15; D: .; CDR3: CASSLSGHSNQPQHF; DNA: TGCGCCAGCAGCTTGTCCGGACATTCCAATCAGCCCCAGCATTTT
J: TRBJ1-6; size: .; V: TRBV4-2; length: 18; D: .; CDR3: CASSQVEDLFPYNSPLHF; DNA: TGTGCCAGCAGCCAGGTGGAGGACCTCTTCCCCTATAATTCACCCCTCCACTTT
J: TRBJ1-6; size: .; V: TRBV9; length: 15; D: .; CDR3: CASSVELTGNSPLHF; DNA: TGTGCCAGCAGCGTAGAATTGACAGGCAATTCACCCCTCCACTTT
J: TRBJ2-7; size: .; V: TRBV6-5; length: 14; D: TRBD1; CDR3: CASSWDRGSYEQYF; DNA: TGTGCCAGCAGTTGGGACAGGGGCTCCTACGAGCAGTACTTC
J: TRBJ2-3; size: .; V: TRBV5-5; length: 17; D: TRBD2; CDR3: CASSLEASGGGTDTQYF; DNA: TGTGCCAGCAGCTTGGAGGCTAGCGGGGGGGGCACAGATACGCAGTATTTT
J: TRBJ2-7; size: once; V: TRBV6-1; length: 13; D: .; CDR3: CASMDGISYEQYF; DNA: TGTGCCAGCATGGACGGGATCTCCTACGAGCAGTACTTC
J: TRBJ2-6; size: few; V: TRBV14; length: 14; D: .; CDR3: CASSRDYGANVLTF; DNA: TGTGCCAGCAGCCGAGACTATGGGGCCAACGTCCTGACTTTC
J: TRBJ2-2; size: .; V: TRBV15; length: 17; D: TRBD1; CDR3: CATSRDYRTGHVGELFF; DNA: TGTGCCACCAGCAGAGATTATCGGACAGGACATGTCGGGGAGCTGTTTTTT
J: TRBJ2-2; size: .; V: TRBV10-3; length: 16; D: TRBD2; CDR3: CAISESGRGNTGELFF; DNA: TGTGCCATCAGTGAGTCTGGGAGGGGGAACACCGGGGAGCTGTTTTTT
J: TRBJ2-7; size: .; V: TRBV5-1; length: 14; D: TRBD1; CDR3: CASSSTGPRYEQYF; DNA: TGCGCCAGCAGCTCGACAGGGCCACGATACGAGCAGTACTTC
J: TRBJ1-5; size: .; V: TRBV6-4; length: 13; D: .; CDR3: CASSQGWNQPQHF; DNA: TGTGCCAGCAGCCAGGGTTGGAATCAGCCCCAGCATTTT
J: TRBJ1-1; size: .; V: TRBV29-1; length: 12; D: .; CDR3: CSVEGVNTEAFF; DNA: TGCAGCGTGGAAGGAGTGAACACTGAAGCTTTCTTT
J: TRBJ2-7; size: .; V: TRBV27; length: 14; D: TRBD1; CDR3: CASYRAGGSYEQYF; DNA: TGTGCCAGCTATCGGGCAGGGGGTTCCTACGAGCAGTACTTC
J: TRBJ2-7; size: .; V: TRBV2; length: 13; D: TRBD1; CDR3: CASLRDRVYEQYF; DNA: TGTGCCAGCCTCCGGGACAGGGTCTACGAGCAGTACTTC
J: TRBJ1-1; size: .; V: TRBV7-9; length: 14; D: TRBD1; CDR3: CASSPHRGGTEAFF; DNA: TGTGCCAGCAGCCCCCACAGGGGTGGCACTGAAGCTTTCTTT
J: TRBJ1-2; size: few; V: TRBV18; length: 15; D: TRBD1; CDR3: CASSPGTGVLYGYTF; DNA: TGTGCCAGCTCACCCGGGACAGGGGTCCTCTATGGCTACACCTTC
J: TRBJ1-5; size: .; V: TRBV7-9; length: 17; D: .; CDR3: CASSLGSGDRSNQPQHF; DNA: TGTGCCAGCAGCTTAGGCTCCGGGGATAGAAGCAATCAGCCCCAGCATTTT
J: TRBJ1-5; size: few; V: TRBV6-4; length: 17; D: TRBD1; CDR3: CASSAGQGRNSNQPQHF; DNA: TGTGCCAGCAGCGCTGGACAGGGGAGGAATAGCAATCAGCCCCAGCATTTT
J: TRBJ1-6; size: .; V: TRBV5-6; length: 14; D: .; CDR3: CASSLTGPGSPLHF; DNA: TGTGCCAGCAGCTTAACAGGGCCGGGGTCACCCCTCCACTTT
J: TRBJ2-5; size: .; V: TRBV25-1; length: 14; D: TRBD1; CDR3: CASSEAGRGETQYF; DNA: TGTGCCAGCAGTGAAGCTGGCAGGGGGGAGACCCAGTACTTC
J: TRBJ1-5; size: .; V: TRBV11-2; length: 15; D: TRBD1; CDR3: CASSYQGGSNQPQHF; DNA: TGTGCCAGCAGCTACCAGGGGGGAAGCAATCAGCCCCAGCATTTT
J: TRBJ1-2; size: .; V: TRBV28; length: 14; D: TRBD1; CDR3: CASSSGQARRGYTF; DNA: TGTGCCAGCAGTTCAGGACAGGCCAGACGTGGCTACACCTTC
J: TRBJ2-5; size: .; V: TRBV11-3; length: 15; D: .; CDR3: CASSLDFTTRETQYF; DNA: TGTGCCAGCAGCTTAGATTTCACTACCCGAGAGACCCAGTACTTC